Shown below are 13 T cell receptor beta chains from a single sample sequenced in a study of cytomegalovirus exposure and HLA in healthy donors. PCR primers comprised 60 Vbeta and 13 Jbeta primers. Here immunoSEQ multiplex PCR was the method, and the copy in TCRdb shows in-frame clones only, minus some. The data hold approximately 130,000 clones, with 75% observed a single time. The sample was PBMCs. All receptors come from a woman between 40 and 50 years old in good health and CMV-seropositive.

The chain has TRBV5-4 and TRBJ2-5; TRBD1 agrees at 7 bases. The CDR3 length is 18 residues. The J segment lost 1 base and the V segment lost 2 bases, leaving 14 bases of the junction unmatched. Looked up from germline, CDR1 is SGHNT and CDR2 is YYREEE (reference sequence). Here the CDR3 DNA reads TGTGCCAGCAGCTTTCGACAGGGTGGGGGAGTGGGCCAAGAGACCCAGTACTTC. This sequence encodes CASSFRQGGGVGQETQYF.

This rearrangement joins TRBV6-5 to TRBJ2-5, with no clear D. From germline, CDR1 is MNHEY and CDR2 SVGAGI. The CDR3 sequence is 15 residues long. V lost 6 bases and J 0 bases, leaving 14 bases between the germline ends. CDR3 coding DNA: TGTGCCAGCAGCCGTCTGTCACTATACCAAGAGACCCAGTACTTC. Residues: CASSRLSLYQETQYF.

This clone was seen only a few times. V and J are TRBV9 and TRBJ2-7; D is perhaps TRBD1 (6 bases). Trimming took off 3 bases at V and 7 bases at J, with 17 bases between the two ends. The CDR3 totals 14 residues. Looked up from germline, CDR1 is SGDLS and CDR2 is YYNGEE. DNA for the CDR3: TGTGCCAGCAGCGGAGGGGGAGTTCACGAGGAGCAGTACTTC. Encoded protein: CASSGGGVHEEQYF.

To note about this clone: The junction differs from germline at one of its ends, possibly a read error. The chain has TRBV13 and TRBJ2-5; unclear D gene. The DNA matches TRBJ2-7 better at its end, which makes the J call doubtful. Germline values: CDR1 PRHDT, CDR2 FYEKMQ (reference sequence). This CDR3 comprises 12 residues. CDR3 sequence reads: CASSLGAYEQYF. DNA for the CDR3: TGTGCCAGCAGTTTAGGTGCCTACGAGCAGTACTTC.

The V gene is TRBV5-1, the J gene TRBJ2-7; 8 nucleotides agree with TRBD1. V lost 0 bases and J lost 5; bases outside the gene matches: 7. Germline CDR1 is SGHRS and CDR2 is YFSETQ. The CDR3 is made up of 15 amino acids. The CDR3 loop reads CASSLAGAGGHEQYF. CDR3 in DNA: TGCGCCAGCAGCTTGGCCGGGGCAGGGGGCCACGAGCAGTACTTC.

The chain links TRBV7-8 to TRBJ2-5; 11 bases are shared with TRBD2. This CDR3 contains 17 residues. Germline V gene sequence: CDR1 SGHVS, CDR2 FQNEAQ. V shed 5 bases, J shed 3 bases, and the junction held 11 bases outside the gene matches. In DNA, the CDR3 is TGTGCCAGCAGCGTAGGAAATGTAGCGGGGGGGAAAGAGACCCAGTACTTC. It translates to CASSVGNVAGGKETQYF.

This clone was picked up one time. The J gene is TRBJ1-4, the V gene TRBV27; TRBD1 is a possible D gene (6 bases). Germline V gives CDR1 MNHEY, CDR2 SMNVEV (reference sequence). The CDR3 spans 13 residues. V lost 3 bases to trimming and J lost 12 bases, with 14 bases between them. The CDR3 loop is CASSFTLQGELFF. In DNA form, the CDR3 reads TGTGCCAGCAGTTTCACTCTACAGGGAGAACTGTTTTTT.

The chain has TRBV2 and TRBJ2-7; 7 bases align to TRBD1. The CDR3 spans 14 residues. Germline CDR1 SNHLY, CDR2 FYNNEI. Trimming removed 6 bases from V and 5 bases from J; junction bases left unmatched: 10. The CDR3 reads CASSTTGSGDEQYF. DNA of the CDR3: TGTGCCAGCAGCACGACAGGGTCCGGGGACGAGCAGTACTTC.

The V call is TRBV7-2, the J call TRBJ2-5, with D maybe TRBD2 (6 bases). CDR1 and CDR2 (germline): SGHTA, FQGNSA. Trimming pared 3 bases from V and 2 bases from J, leaving 10 bases between. CDR3 length: 14 residues. The CDR3 spells CASSFGGTQETQYF. CDR3 DNA: TGTGCCAGCAGCTTCGGCGGGACTCAAGAGACCCAGTACTTC.

CDR3 residues: CASSYGGEIQPQHF. The CDR3 DNA reads TGTGCCAGCAGTTATGGGGGCGAAATTCAGCCCCAGCATTTT. This sequence joins TRBV6-5 and TRBJ1-5; D is possibly TRBD1 (6 bases). V gave up 3 bases and J gave up 6 bases, with 12 bases separating them. The CDR3 is 14 residues long. Germline lookup yields CDR1 MNHEY and CDR2 SVGAGI.

This clone has a handful of counts. The V and J genes are TRBV27 and TRBJ2-2, with 10 nucleotides matching TRBD2. The germline gives CDR1 MNHEY, CDR2 SMNVEV (reference sequence). The junction had 13 bases not matched to a gene; V was cut back by 7 bases and J by 2 bases. The CDR3 covers 18 residues. The CDR3 DNA follows: TGTGCCAGCATCCCACAGAGCGGGAGGGCCGTCAACACCGGGGAGCTGTTTTTT. This sequence encodes CASIPQSGRAVNTGELFF.

This clone was found once. The J gene is TRBJ2-7, the V gene TRBV7-2, with 7 bases matching TRBD1. V gave up 0 bases and J gave up 2 bases; unmatched junction bases: 4. The CDR3 extends over 15 amino acids. Germline-derived CDR1 and CDR2 are SGHTA and FQGNSA. CDR3 in DNA: TGTGCCAGCAGCTTAGCGGGACAGTTCACCTACGAGCAGTACTTC. Translated, it gives CASSLAGQFTYEQYF.

Points on this clone: One end of the junction varies from germline; a read error may be responsible. The chain is built from TRBV7-2 and TRBJ2-1, with TRBD2 matching 7 bases. Per the germline V gene, CDR1 is SGHTA and CDR2 is FQGNSA. The CDR3 length is 17 residues. CDR3 DNA sequence: TGTGCCAGCAGGTTAGGCGGGGGACGGGCACCCTACAATGAGCAGTTCTTC. Its protein product is CASRLGGGRAPYNEQFF.